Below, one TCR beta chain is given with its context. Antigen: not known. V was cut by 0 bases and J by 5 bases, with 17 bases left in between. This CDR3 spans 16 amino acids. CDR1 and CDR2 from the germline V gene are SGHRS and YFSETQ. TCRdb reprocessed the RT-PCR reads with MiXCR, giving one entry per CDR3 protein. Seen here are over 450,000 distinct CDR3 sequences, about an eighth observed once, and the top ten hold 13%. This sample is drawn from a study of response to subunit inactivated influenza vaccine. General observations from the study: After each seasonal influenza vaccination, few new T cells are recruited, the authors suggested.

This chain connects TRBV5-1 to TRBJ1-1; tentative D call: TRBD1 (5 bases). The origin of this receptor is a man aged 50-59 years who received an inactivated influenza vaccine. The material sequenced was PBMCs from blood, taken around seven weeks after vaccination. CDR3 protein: CASSLAPGPRTTEAFF. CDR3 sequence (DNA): TGCGCCAGCAGCTTGGCCCCGGGACCGAGGACGACTGAAGCTTTCTTT.